This T cell receptor beta chain was captured by sequencing in a study of blood T cell repertoires in COVID-19. Whole-study context: The United States, Italy and Spain supplied acute and convalescent COVID-19 samples. PBMCs, B-cell-depleted T cells, or T cells were the source of the cDNA or gDNA that made up the material.

Trimming took off 6 bases at V and 4 bases at J, with 6 bases between the two ends. Germline V gives CDR1 SQVTM, CDR2 ANQGSEA. The length of the CDR3 is 10 residues. In the study's own analysis: Estimates of nucleated cell counts were drawn from the amplification of reference gene primers. Generated by immunoSEQ multiplex PCR, the TCRdb table keeps only in-frame clones and is missing some. V and J calls and clone size come straight from that table; D and trimming were deduced from the DNA. The top ten clones hold about 2.2% of a sample with approximately 230,000 clones, about nine tenths of them seen once.

The sample consisted of peripheral blood. This receptor was taken from a man aged 25 to 40 who had recovered from COVID-19. The V gene is TRBV29-1, the J gene TRBJ1-2, with no clear D. The chain's CDR3 is CSVSSYGYTF. The CDR3 DNA reads TGCAGCGTCTCCTCCTATGGCTACACCTTC.